Below are 9 T cell receptor beta chains sequenced from a single sample in a study of T cell repertoires in cytomegalovirus infection. TCRdb processed the reads anew with MiXCR; each CDR3 protein has one entry. The repertoire includes some 220,000 distinct CDR3 sequences, around an eighth of them detected once, and 1.5% to 2% sits in the top ten. Sequenced sample: PBMCs. These receptor sequences come from a human donor in good health (CMV status not recorded). Some clones in this sample may be carry-over from other donors' samples.

The V gene is TRBV5-1, the J gene TRBJ2-7; D is unclear. CDR3 size: 13 residues. V gave up 0 bases and J gave up 2 bases, with 6 bases separating them. Per the germline V gene, CDR1 is SGHRS and CDR2 is YFSETQ. The CDR3 protein is CASSLDPAYEQYF. The CDR3 DNA follows: TGCGCCAGCAGCTTGGACCCTGCCTACGAGCAGTACTTC. The entire variable domain, with the rest obtained from reference TRBV5-1 and TRBJ2-7, is as follows: KAGVTQTPRYLIKTRGQQVTLSCSPISGHRSVSWYQQTPGQGLQFLFEYFSETQRNKGNFPGRFSGRQFSNSRSEMNVSTLELGDSALYLCASSLDPAYEQYFGPGTRLTVT.

This clonotype was picked up many times. V is TRBV7-3 and J is TRBJ1-1, with D possibly being TRBD1 (5 bases). The CDR3 runs 15 residues. V was cut by 1 base and J by 4 bases, with 13 bases left in between. Germline V gene data show CDR1 as SGHTA and CDR2 as FQGTGA. CDR3 residues: CASSLSGAPSTEAFF. The CDR3 bases are TGTGCCAGCAGCTTAAGTGGGGCGCCGAGCACTGAAGCTTTCTTT.

This sequence joins TRBV19 and TRBJ2-7; TRBD2 might be the D (6 bases). The CDR3 has 13 amino acids. Germline CDR1 is LNHDA and CDR2 is SQIVND (reference sequence). Trimming pared 5 bases from V and 4 bases from J, leaving 12 bases between. The DNA for the CDR3 is TGTGCCAGTAGTTCGGGACTCCTTTACGAGCAGTACTTC. It encodes CASSSGLLYEQYF.

This clonotype was counted at least ten times. CDR3 protein: CASSSHGGSNYGYTF. The CDR3 bases are TGTGCCAGCAGCTCGCATGGTGGATCTAACTATGGCTACACCTTC. The chain couples TRBV7-3 to TRBJ1-2; D not resolved. The length of the CDR3 is 15 residues. CDR1 is SGHTA and CDR2 is FQGTGA in the germline V gene. Trimming cost V 4 bases and J 0 bases, with 12 bases left between them.

This clonotype appeared many times. The CDR3, as DNA: TGTGCCAGCAGCTTAGCGCAGACTAGCGGGCCTTATACGCAGTATTTT. Translation: CASSLAQTSGPYTQYF. This rearrangement joins TRBV7-2 to TRBJ2-3; 10 positions match TRBD2. The CDR3 is made up of 16 amino acids. With 0 bases clipped from V and 7 bases from J, the junction kept 7 bases outside the gene matches. Germline V gives CDR1 SGHTA, CDR2 FQGNSA.

The rearrangement links TRBV20-1 to TRBJ1-4; D ambiguous. The CDR3 has 11 amino acids. Trimming removed 4 bases from V and 8 bases from J, with 8 bases in between. From germline, CDR1 is DFQATT and CDR2 SNEGSKA (reference sequence). CDR3: CSATRLEKLFF. DNA of the CDR3: TGCAGTGCTACACGACTAGAAAAACTGTTTTTT.

The sample holds a few counts of this clonotype. This CDR3 reads CSAKVTANSPLHF. Written as DNA, the CDR3 is TGCAGCGCAAAGGTAACGGCTAATTCACCCCTCCACTTT. V usage is TRBV29-1 and J usage is TRBJ1-6; D is undetermined. Germline CDR1 and CDR2: SQVTM and ANQGSEA. V was shortened by 7 bases and J by 6 bases, with 13 bases between the two germline ends. This CDR3 has 13 residues.

This clonotype came up a few times. The chain has TRBV7-2 and TRBJ2-3, with TRBD2 matching over 8 bases. Trimming took 5 bases from V and 6 from J; bases not matched to a gene: 10. This CDR3 region has 15 residues. Per germline, CDR1 SGHTA and CDR2 FQGNSA. The DNA for the CDR3 is TGTGCCAGCAGCAAACAGCGGGGGCAGGGCGATACGCAGTATTTT. As protein: CASSKQRGQGDTQYF.

This clonotype was picked up a small number of times. V gene TRBV28 combines with J gene TRBJ2-2; D remains unclear. V lost 10 bases, J lost 1 base, and 13 bases lay in between. The length of the CDR3 is 14 residues. Germline V gives CDR1 MDHEN, CDR2 SYDVKM. CDR3: CATRFGGNTGELFF. In nucleotides, the CDR3 is TGTGCCACTCGATTCGGCGGGAACACCGGGGAGCTGTTTTTT. Supplemented by reference TRBV28 and TRBJ2-2, the full variable domain reads DVKVTQSSRYLVKRTGEKVFLECVQDMDHENMFWYRQDPGLGLRLIYFSYDVKMKEKGDIPEGYSVSREKKERFSLILESASTNQTSMYLCATRFGGNTGELFFGEGSRLTVL.